Listed below are T cell receptor beta chains from one sample, sequenced in a study of shared clonotypes between healthy human individuals. Some clones are missing from TCRdb's copy, which holds only in-frame ones; the method was immunoSEQ multiplex PCR. The sample lists under 850,000 clones, 80% to 95% seen once, with under 30% in the top ten. Sequencing was carried out using naive CD8+ T cells sorted from blood. These receptors were collected from a man aged 25-45 years in good health. Both conserved end residues are part of each CDR3. The order of the fields is V gene, D gene, clone size, J gene, CDR3 DNA, CDR3 protein. The D gene is left open where the match is weak. Size values are once, few and many counts, or a class for expanded clones, and some rows have none.

V: TRBV28
D: -
size: few
J: TRBJ1-5
DNA: TGTGCCAGCAGTTGGCGAGGGACAAATCAGCCCCAGCATTTT
CDR3: CASSWRGTNQPQHF

V: TRBV7-9
D: TRBD2
size: -
J: TRBJ2-3
DNA: TGTGCCAGCAGCCCCGTAGCGGGAGCGGCTACAGATACGCAGTATTTT
CDR3: CASSPVAGAATDTQYF

V: TRBV10-1
D: TRBD1
size: -
J: TRBJ1-2
DNA: TGCGCCCGCCCAGGTGGGACAGGGATAGGTATCGGCTATGGCTACACCTTC
CDR3: CARPGGTGIGIGYGYTF

V: TRBV30
D: -
size: -
J: TRBJ1-1
DNA: TGTGCCTGGAGTGTCCACCTTCCTATCCCTGAAGCTTTCTTT
CDR3: CAWSVHLPIPEAFF

V: TRBV27
D: -
size: -
J: TRBJ2-5
DNA: TGTGCCAGCAGTTTATCGGACGCAATCCAAGAGACCCAGTACTTC
CDR3: CASSLSDAIQETQYF

V: TRBV4-1
D: TRBD1
size: -
J: TRBJ2-7
DNA: TGCGCCAGCAGCCAAGGTCCGGGACAGGGGATCTACGAGCAGTACTTC
CDR3: CASSQGPGQGIYEQYF

V: TRBV27
D: -
size: -
J: TRBJ1-1
DNA: TGTGCCAGCAGAAATAACCCGGGCGTGAACACTGAAGCTTTCTTT
CDR3: CASRNNPGVNTEAFF

V: TRBV6-9
D: -
size: -
J: TRBJ1-1
DNA: TGTGCCAGCAGTTACGGGGTCAGGGGAGAAACTGAAGCTTTCTTT
CDR3: CASSYGVRGETEAFF

V: TRBV5-1
D: TRBD1
size: -
J: TRBJ2-7
DNA: TGCGCCAGCAGTTCCCGACAGGGAACCTCTAATCGCGAGCAGTACTTC
CDR3: CASSSRQGTSNREQYF

V: TRBV7-9
D: TRBD1
size: -
J: TRBJ2-5
DNA: TGTGCCAGCAGCCCCCGGGACAGGCGAGAGACCCAGTACTTC
CDR3: CASSPRDRRETQYF

V: TRBV11-2
D: -
size: once
J: TRBJ1-2
DNA: TGTGCCAGCAGCTCGGACAATAACTATGGCTACACCTTC
CDR3: CASSSDNNYGYTF

V: TRBV9
D: -
size: once
J: TRBJ2-7
DNA: TGTGCCAGCAGCGTAAAACTTGGCCAGGGGTACGAGCAGTACTTC
CDR3: CASSVKLGQGYEQYF

V: TRBV29-1
D: -
size: -
J: TRBJ2-7
DNA: TGCAGCGTTCAGGACGACTCCTACGAGCAGTACTTC
CDR3: CSVQDDSYEQYF

V: TRBV7-9
D: TRBD2
size: -
J: TRBJ2-7
DNA: TGTGCCAGCAGCCCTCGAGCGGGAGAAGGGTTCTACGAGCAGTACTTC
CDR3: CASSPRAGEGFYEQYF

V: TRBV4-3
D: TRBD2
size: -
J: TRBJ2-7
DNA: TGCGCCAGCAGCCAAGTAGCGGGAGCTCATTACGAGCAGTACTTC
CDR3: CASSQVAGAHYEQYF

V: TRBV27
D: -
size: -
J: TRBJ1-1
DNA: TGTGCCAGCAGTCCGCCCCGGAGCACTGAAGCTTTCTTT
CDR3: CASSPPRSTEAFF

V: TRBV9
D: -
size: -
J: TRBJ1-2
DNA: TGTGCCAGCAGCCCCGGGACTAACTATGGCTACACCTTC
CDR3: CASSPGTNYGYTF

V: TRBV5-8
D: -
size: -
J: TRBJ2-5
DNA: TGTGCCAGCAGCTCAGGTACAGGGTCCCCAGAGACCCAGTACTTC
CDR3: CASSSGTGSPETQYF

V: TRBV11-2
D: TRBD1
size: -
J: TRBJ2-7
DNA: TGTGCCAGCAGCTTGGCGCAGGGGGCCTACTACGAGCAGTACTTC
CDR3: CASSLAQGAYYEQYF

V: TRBV5-4
D: -
size: -
J: TRBJ2-1
DNA: TGTGCCAGCAGCTTGAACCCCGGGGCCGACAATGAGCAGTTCTTC
CDR3: CASSLNPGADNEQFF

V: TRBV19
D: -
size: -
J: TRBJ2-3
DNA: TGTGCCAGTAGTGGGGGCGATACGCAGTATTTT
CDR3: CASSGGDTQYF

V: TRBV2
D: -
size: -
J: TRBJ2-3
DNA: TGTGCCAGCAGTGAAGATGGCACAGAGCCTAGCACAGATACGCAGTATTTT
CDR3: CASSEDGTEPSTDTQYF

V: TRBV7-9
D: -
size: -
J: TRBJ1-2
DNA: TGTGCCAGCAGCCTCGACAGTGATGGCTACACCTTC
CDR3: CASSLDSDGYTF

V: TRBV6-1
D: -
size: -
J: TRBJ2-2
DNA: TGTGCCAGCAGTGATTTCGATCTTTATAGGAACACCGGGGAGCTGTTTTTT
CDR3: CASSDFDLYRNTGELFF

V: TRBV5-6
D: TRBD1
size: once
J: TRBJ2-2
DNA: TGTGCCAGCAGCTTGGGACAGGGCGCCGGGGAGCTGTTTTTT
CDR3: CASSLGQGAGELFF

V: TRBV2
D: TRBD2
size: -
J: TRBJ2-1
DNA: TGTGCCAGCAGTGACGGGACTAGCGCCTCCTACAATGAGCAGTTCTTC
CDR3: CASSDGTSASYNEQFF

V: TRBV19
D: TRBD1
size: -
J: TRBJ1-4
DNA: TGTGCCAGCCGGGACAGGGGGAATGAAAAACTGTTTTTT
CDR3: CASRDRGNEKLFF

V: TRBV18
D: TRBD1
size: -
J: TRBJ1-1
DNA: TGTGCCAGCTCACCGAGACAGGGTTTAACTGAAGCTTTCTTT
CDR3: CASSPRQGLTEAFF

V: TRBV2
D: -
size: -
J: TRBJ2-7
DNA: TGTGCCAGCAGAGACAAGAAGGACGAGCAGTACTTC
CDR3: CASRDKKDEQYF

V: TRBV27
D: -
size: -
J: TRBJ1-2
DNA: TGTGCCAGCAGTTTCGGGCAGGGACGTTATGGCTACACCTTC
CDR3: CASSFGQGRYGYTF

V: TRBV13
D: -
size: -
J: TRBJ2-3
DNA: TGTGCCAGCAGCCCCGGCCGAGAGGGTCTTTCTAGCACAGATACGCAGTATTTT
CDR3: CASSPGREGLSSTDTQYF

V: TRBV27
D: TRBD1
size: once
J: TRBJ1-2
DNA: TGTGCCAGCAGTTTATATCACGCAGGGGGCCATGGCTACACCTTC
CDR3: CASSLYHAGGHGYTF